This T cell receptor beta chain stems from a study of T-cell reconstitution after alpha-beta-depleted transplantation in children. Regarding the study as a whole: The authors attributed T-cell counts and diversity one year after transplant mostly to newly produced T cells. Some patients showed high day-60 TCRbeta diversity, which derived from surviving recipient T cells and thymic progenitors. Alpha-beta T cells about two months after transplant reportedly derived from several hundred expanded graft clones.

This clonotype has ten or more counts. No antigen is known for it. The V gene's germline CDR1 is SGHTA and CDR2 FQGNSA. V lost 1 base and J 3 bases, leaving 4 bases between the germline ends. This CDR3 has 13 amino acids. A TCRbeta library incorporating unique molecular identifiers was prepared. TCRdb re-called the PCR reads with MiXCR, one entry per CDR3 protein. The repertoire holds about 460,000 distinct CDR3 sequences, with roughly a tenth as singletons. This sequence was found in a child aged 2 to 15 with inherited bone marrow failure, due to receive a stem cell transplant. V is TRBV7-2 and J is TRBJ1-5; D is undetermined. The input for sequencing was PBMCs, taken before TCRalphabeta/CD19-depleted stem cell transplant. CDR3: CASSLDLNQPQHF. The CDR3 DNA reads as TGTGCCAGCAGCTTAGACCTCAATCAGCCCCAGCATTTT.